This TCR beta chain emerged from a study of blood T cell repertoires in COVID-19. The wider study: In each case, the material was cDNA or gDNA derived from T cells, B-cell-depleted T cells, or PBMCs.

The ends were cut back, 3 bases at V and 4 bases at J, with 9 bases in the middle. Germline CDR1 reads GTSNPN; CDR2 reads SVGIG (reference sequence). The CDR3 length is 12 residues. In the study's own analysis: Amplifying reference gene primers gave estimates of nucleated cell counts. Using immunoSEQ multiplex PCR, the repertoire was profiled, and TCRdb retains in-frame clones only, with some absent. From that table come the V and J calls and clone size; the DNA was used to work out D and trimming. Here the sample spans tens of thousands of clones, about three quarters being singletons. This TCR came from a human donor with active or convalescent COVID-19. The donor label of this sample is uncertain. Sequencing was carried out using peripheral blood. The rearrangement joins TRBV30 to TRBJ1-1, with D perhaps TRBD1 (5 bases). The CDR3 region is CAWRGLITEAFF. The DNA for the CDR3 is TGTGCCTGGAGGGGGCTTATCACTGAAGCTTTCTTT.